The clone carrying this TCR beta chain has ten or more counts. TCRdb passed the 5' RACE reads through MiXCR, listing each CDR3 protein once. This repertoire shows roughly 3,900 distinct CDR3 sequences, roughly 7.9% found once; its top ten account for 50% to 70%. Time point specified: sample taken at primary tumor resection. Tumor, nontumor lung or frozen PBMC supplied whole RNA, sequenced without sorting. This entry is derived from a study of spatial heterogeneity in lung cancer. Study as a whole: Compared with alpha-chain sequences, beta-chain sequences were consistently detected in greater numbers. A unique TCR and UMI combination showed up more than ten times in raw reads, on average.

This CDR3 is built from 15 residues. Trimming took 1 base from V and 0 from J, leaving 12 bases between them. Germline CDR1 is SQVTM and CDR2 is ANQGSEA. The specimen was PBMCs, collected at surgery. This sequence joins TRBV29-1 and TRBJ1-2; no definite D call. The origin of this receptor is a female donor with early-stage non-small cell lung cancer. The CDR3 protein is CSVEGRSVSNYGYTF. DNA of the CDR3: TGCAGCGTTGAAGGTCGATCCGTTTCTAACTATGGCTACACCTTC.